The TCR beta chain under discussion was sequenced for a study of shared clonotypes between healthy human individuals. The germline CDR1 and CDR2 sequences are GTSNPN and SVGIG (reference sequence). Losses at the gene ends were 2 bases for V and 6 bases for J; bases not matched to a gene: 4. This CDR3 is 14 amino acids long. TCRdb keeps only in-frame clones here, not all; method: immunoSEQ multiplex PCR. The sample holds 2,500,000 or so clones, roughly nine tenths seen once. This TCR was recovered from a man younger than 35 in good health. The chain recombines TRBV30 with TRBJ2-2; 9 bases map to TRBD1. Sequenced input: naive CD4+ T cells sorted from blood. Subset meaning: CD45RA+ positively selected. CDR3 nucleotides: TGTGCCTGGAGTCCGGGACAGGGAGCCGGGGAGCTGTTTTTT. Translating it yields CAWSPGQGAGELFF.